Following are 31 T cell receptor beta chains from one sample sequenced in a study of T cells in pancreatic ductal adenocarcinoma. The selected patients with pancreatic ductal adenocarcinoma had surgery but no neoadjuvant therapy. The repertoire was sequenced with immunoSEQ multiplex PCR; TCRdb's copy has only in-frame clones and lacks some. This table holds more than 85,000 clones, 90% to 95% found once. The sequenced sample was PBMCs. The source is a human donor with pancreatic ductal adenocarcinoma.

This clone showed up just once. The chain recombines TRBV10-3 with TRBJ1-4; a possible D gene is TRBD1 (5 bases). Germline-derived CDR1 and CDR2 are ENHRY and SYGVKD. CDR3 size: 12 residues. The V end lost 9 bases, the J end lost 8 bases, and 13 bases lay between the germline ends. CDR3: CAISQAGEKLFF. The CDR3 DNA reads TGTGCCATATCACAGGCGGGGGAAAAACTGTTTTTT.

CDR3 DNA: TGTGCCAGCAGCAAAGGGGGTACGGGGCAGCCCCAGCATTTT. Protein: CASSKGGTGQPQHF. The rearrangement uses TRBV28 and TRBJ1-5; tentatively, D is TRBD1 (6 bases). The ends were cut back, 6 bases at V and 7 bases at J, with 16 bases in the middle. The CDR3 spans 14 residues. Per germline, CDR1 MDHEN and CDR2 SYDVKM.

The chain employs TRBV11-1 and TRBJ2-7, with a possible D match to TRBD1 (5 bases). V gave up 1 base and J gave up 4 bases, with 11 bases separating them. The CDR3 contains 14 residues. CDR1 and CDR2 from the germline V gene are SGHAT and FQDESV (reference sequence). The CDR3: CASSLVSRAYEQYF. CDR3 nucleotide sequence: TGTGCCAGCAGCTTAGTCTCCAGGGCTTACGAGCAGTACTTC. Based on the CDR3 plus reference TRBV11-1 and TRBJ2-7, the full variable domain is EAEVAQSPRYKITEKSQAVAFWCDPISGHATLYWYRQILGQGPELLVQFQDESVVDDSQLPKDRFSAERLKGVDSTLKIQPAELGDSAMYLCASSLVSRAYEQYFGPGTRLTVT.

The chain combines TRBV4-3 with TRBJ2-7, with TRBD1 matching 8 bases. The germline V gene has CDR1 LGHNA and CDR2 YSLEER. The CDR3 runs to 15 residues. After removal of 2 bases from V and 3 bases from J, the junction contained 6 bases not matched to a gene. Here the CDR3 DNA reads TGCGCCAGCAGCCAAAGACAGGGGCGGGGCTACGAGCAGTACTTC. Residues: CASSQRQGRGYEQYF.

The chain links TRBV6-5 to TRBJ1-2, with 11 bases fitting TRBD1. The V and J ends lost 0 bases and 8 bases, in that order; junction bases with no gene match: 5. This CDR3 has 15 residues. Germline loops: CDR1 MNHEY, CDR2 SVGAGI. In DNA, the CDR3 is TGTGCCAGCAGTTACTCCGGACAGGGGGCAGGAGGCTACACCTTC. It translates to CASSYSGQGAGGYTF.

The gene calls are TRBV9 and TRBJ2-3; 7 bases match TRBD2. This CDR3 comprises 16 residues. Trimming took 0 bases from V and 1 from J; bases not matched to a gene: 5. The germline V gene encodes CDR1 SGDLS and CDR2 YYNGEE. The CDR3 bases are TGTGCCAGCAGCGTAGGGGCGGGGGACGGCACAGATACGCAGTATTTT. It specifies CASSVGAGDGTDTQYF.

J is TRBJ2-1 and V is TRBV21-1; TRBD2 is taken as the D call from the table, unchecked against the DNA. TRBV21-1 is a pseudogene. CDR3 length: 17 amino acids. CDR3: CASSKELYSISYNEQFF. The CDR3 DNA follows: TGTGCCAGCAGCAAGGAGCTATATAGCATCTCCTACAATGAGCAGTTCTTC.

CDR3 region: CASSLTSAGGGYTF. The CDR3 DNA is TGTGCCAGCAGTTTAACCTCGGCGGGGGGAGGCTACACCTTC. The V gene is TRBV6-1, the J gene TRBJ1-2; weak D call: TRBD1 (5 bases). This CDR3 comprises 14 residues. The germline V gene has CDR1 MNHNS and CDR2 SASEGT. V gave up 5 bases and J gave up 8 bases, with 18 bases separating them.

This rearrangement joins TRBV18 to TRBJ2-7; 7 positions agree with TRBD2. The CDR3 has 14 amino acids. Per the germline V gene, CDR1 is KGHSH and CDR2 is LQKENI. V dropped 3 bases and J dropped 2; count of bases not matched to a gene: 4. The CDR3 sequence is CASSPESGAYEQYF. For the CDR3, the DNA is TGTGCCAGCTCACCCGAAAGCGGGGCCTACGAGCAGTACTTC.

The V and J genes are TRBV6-6 and TRBJ2-1, with 10 bases aligning to TRBD2. Germline CDR1 MNHNY, CDR2 SVGAGI (reference sequence). Germline trimming cut 2 bases from V and 9 bases from J; bases unmatched to any gene: 7. The CDR3 consists of 15 residues. As DNA, the CDR3 is TGTGCCAGCAGTTACCAAGCGGGAGGGCCGCCTGAGCAGTTCTTC. Protein sequence: CASSYQAGGPPEQFF.

The sample holds one count of this clone. The chain is built from TRBV6-1 and TRBJ2-1, with D tentatively TRBD2 (7 bases). The germline CDR1 and CDR2 sequences are MNHNS and SASEGT. Trimming shortened V by 3 bases and J by 4 bases, and 13 bases separated the two germline ends. This CDR3 has 15 residues. For the CDR3, the DNA is TGTGCCAGCAGTGATGGGGGGGCGGGTTACAATGAGCAGTTCTTC. Translated, it gives CASSDGGAGYNEQFF.

The CDR3 region is CSAADRGKNIQYF. CDR3 nucleotide sequence: TGCAGCGCCGCTGACAGGGGCAAAAACATTCAGTACTTC. V and J are TRBV29-1 and TRBJ2-4; 8 nucleotides agree with TRBD1. The CDR3 loop spans 13 amino acids. The ends lost 7 bases at V and 3 bases at J; junction bases unmatched: 5. Germline V gene data show CDR1 as SQVTM and CDR2 as ANQGSEA.

CDR3 sequence: CASSSPNGGALFTGELFF. DNA of the CDR3: TGTGCCAGTTCCTCCCCTAATGGGGGGGCCCTTTTCACCGGGGAGCTGTTTTTT. V and J are TRBV19 and TRBJ2-2; TRBD2 might be the D (7 bases). This CDR3 has 18 residues. Deletions cut 8 bases from V and 4 bases from J, with 26 bases between. CDR1 is LNHDA, CDR2 SQIVND, per germline (reference sequence).

CDR3 residues: CASSLGRDSSTETQYF. DNA of the CDR3: TGCGCCAGCAGCTTGGGGCGGGACAGCTCGACGGAGACCCAGTACTTC. J is TRBJ2-5 and V is TRBV5-1; possibly TRBD1 for D (7 bases). CDR3 size: 16 residues. In germline, CDR1 is SGHRS, CDR2 YFSETQ. The ends were cut back, 0 bases at V and 5 bases at J, with 17 bases in the middle.

This clone was seen only once. The V call is TRBV5-4, the J call TRBJ2-1; 15 nucleotides agree with TRBD2. V lost 0 bases to trimming and J lost 7 bases; unmatched junction nucleotides: 8. Germline assignment: CDR1 SGHNT and CDR2 YYREEE (reference sequence). The CDR3 is 18 residues long. CDR3 DNA sequence: TGTGCCAGCAGCTTGGGGCCGGGACTAGCGGGAGGAAAGAATGAGCAGTTCTTC. Its protein product is CASSLGPGLAGGKNEQFF.

The chain couples TRBV7-2 to TRBJ2-2, with a weak D call TRBD2 (6 bases). V shed 5 bases and J shed 0 bases, with 13 bases lying between them. From germline, CDR1 is SGHTA and CDR2 FQGNSA. This CDR3 contains 16 residues. The CDR3 loop is CASSPPIAANTGELFF. In nucleotides, the CDR3 is TGTGCCAGCAGCCCACCAATAGCGGCGAACACCGGGGAGCTGTTTTTT.

The genes are TRBV18 and TRBJ2-5; a possible D gene is TRBD1 (5 bases). Per germline, CDR1 KGHSH and CDR2 LQKENI. Trimming took off 2 bases at V and 4 bases at J, with 11 bases between the two ends. CDR3 length: 14 amino acids. The CDR3 sequence is CASSPIRAAETQYF. The CDR3 coding sequence is TGTGCCAGCTCACCAATCAGGGCTGCAGAGACCCAGTACTTC.

This chain joins TRBV18 and TRBJ2-3; D unclear. The CDR3 has 14 amino acids. V dropped 0 bases and J dropped 5 bases, with 9 bases sitting between them. Per the germline V gene, CDR1 is KGHSH and CDR2 is LQKENI. The CDR3 DNA reads as TGTGCCAGCTCACCACCGCCAGGTGGAGATACGCAGTATTTT. Its translation: CASSPPPGGDTQYF.

This chain links TRBV30 with TRBJ1-1; D remains ambiguous. There are 11 residues in the CDR3. Germline assignment: CDR1 GTSNPN and CDR2 SVGIG (reference sequence). The germline V and J ends were trimmed by 4 bases and 3 bases, with 6 bases remaining between them. The CDR3 loop is CAWTGYTEAFF. In DNA, the CDR3 is TGTGCCTGGACAGGCTACACTGAAGCTTTCTTT.

This rearrangement joins TRBV28 to TRBJ2-7; D gene ambiguous. Germline CDR1 MDHEN, CDR2 SYDVKM. V lost 2 bases, J lost 3 bases, and 5 bases lay in between. This CDR3 is built from 12 residues. As DNA, the CDR3 is TGTGCCAGCAGTTTAGGAGTCTACGAGCAGTACTTC. Protein product: CASSLGVYEQYF.

The chain has TRBV15 and TRBJ2-2; D perhaps matches TRBD1 (5 bases). The CDR3 has 12 residues. V was shortened by 8 bases and J by 5 bases, with 9 bases between the two germline ends. Germline CDR1 reads LNHNV; CDR2 reads YYDKDF (reference sequence). This CDR3 is CATQGVTGELFF. The DNA for the CDR3 is TGTGCCACCCAGGGCGTTACCGGGGAGCTGTTTTTT.

The J gene is TRBJ1-2, the V gene TRBV7-2; D remains ambiguous. Germline V lookup: CDR1 SGHTA, CDR2 FQGNSA. Deletions cut 3 bases from V and 5 bases from J, with 13 bases between. The CDR3 length is 14 residues. The CDR3 DNA follows: TGTGCCAGCAGCTTGGACTCAGTGGGGTATGGCTACACCTTC. Amino acid sequence: CASSLDSVGYGYTF.

V is TRBV27 and J is TRBJ2-7, with 8 positions matching TRBD2. V was pared by 6 bases and J by 3 bases, with 7 bases of the junction left unmatched. The CDR3 covers 14 residues. CDR1 is MNHEY and CDR2 is SMNVEV in the germline V gene (reference sequence). For the CDR3, the DNA is TGTGCCAGCAGATCCTTAGCGGGAAGCTACGAGCAGTACTTC. Translation gives CASRSLAGSYEQYF.

Regarding this clone: The junction differs from germline at one of its ends, possibly a read error. The V and J genes are TRBV7-7 and TRBJ2-7; 7 bases are shared with TRBD1. The CDR3 covers 16 residues. Germline V gene lookup returns CDR1 SSHAT and CDR2 FNYEAQ (reference sequence). As DNA, the CDR3 is TGTGCTAGCAGCTTATCTCTTTTAGACAGGGACTACGAGCAGTACTTC. This translates into CASSLSLLDRDYEQYF.

This sequence joins TRBV5-1 and TRBJ2-7; D is possibly TRBD2 (5 bases). V dropped 0 bases and J dropped 7 bases, with 14 bases sitting between them. The V gene's germline CDR1 is SGHRS and CDR2 YFSETQ. The CDR3 covers 14 residues. The CDR3 spells CASSLVSSSGEQYF. The CDR3, as DNA: TGCGCCAGCAGCTTGGTGAGCTCTTCGGGGGAGCAGTACTTC. Filled out from reference TRBV5-1 and TRBJ2-7, the complete variable domain reads KAGVTQTPRYLIKTRGQQVTLSCSPISGHRSVSWYQQTPGQGLQFLFEYFSETQRNKGNFPGRFSGRQFSNSRSEMNVSTLELGDSALYLCASSLVSSSGEQYFGPGTRLTVT.

The chain uses TRBV25-1 and TRBJ2-3; 8 nucleotides line up with TRBD2. The V segment lost 7 bases and the J segment 2 bases; nucleotides outside the gene matches: 5. There are 14 residues in the CDR3. Germline CDR1 reads MGHDK; CDR2 reads SYGVNS. The CDR3 region is CASTWREVTDTQYF. DNA for the CDR3: TGTGCCAGCACATGGCGGGAGGTCACAGATACGCAGTATTTT.

The genes are TRBV27 and TRBJ1-2; D might be TRBD1 (5 bases). This CDR3 is 14 amino acids long. The germline V and J ends were trimmed by 3 bases and 7 bases, with 15 bases remaining between them. Germline loops: CDR1 MNHEY, CDR2 SMNVEV (reference sequence). CDR3 sequence reads: CASSFVQGSSGYTF. The DNA of the CDR3 is TGTGCCAGCAGTTTCGTCCAGGGTTCGAGTGGCTACACCTTC.

This chain joins TRBV5-4 and TRBJ2-7; the match to TRBD1 covers 10 bases. CDR1 and CDR2 (germline): SGHNT, YYREEE (reference sequence). The CDR3 sequence is 14 residues long. Trimming cost V 3 bases and J 4 bases; bases outside gene matches: 4. The CDR3 protein is CASSSTGGTYEQYF. The DNA of the CDR3 is TGTGCCAGCAGCTCGACAGGGGGCACGTACGAGCAGTACTTC.

J is TRBJ2-3 and V is TRBV7-6; 10 bases are shared with TRBD2. Per the germline V gene, CDR1 is SGHVS and CDR2 is FNYEAQ. The CDR3 is made up of 17 amino acids. Germline trimming cut 2 bases from V and 4 bases from J; bases unmatched to any gene: 9. In nucleotides, the CDR3 is TGTGCCAGCAGCTTACGGTCTAGCGGGAGTTCGCCAGATACGCAGTATTTT. This translates into CASSLRSSGSSPDTQYF. The full variable domain, completed using reference TRBV7-6 and TRBJ2-3, is GAGVSQSPRYKVTKRGQDVALRCDPISGHVSLYWYRQALGQGPEFLTYFNYEAQQDKSGLPNDRFSAERPEGSISTLTIQRTEQRDSAMYRCASSLRSSGSSPDTQYFGPGTRLTVL.

The chain is built from TRBV30 and TRBJ2-7; 10 bases are a match to TRBD2. J gave up 6 bases and V 0 bases, and 8 bases lay outside the gene matches. Per the germline V gene, CDR1 is GTSNPN and CDR2 is SVGIG (reference sequence). This CDR3 contains 15 residues. The CDR3 reads CAWSVAGGLSSEQYF. In DNA form, the CDR3 reads TGTGCCTGGAGTGTAGCGGGAGGGCTCTCCAGCGAGCAGTACTTC. Looking up the rest from reference TRBV30 and TRBJ2-7 gives the full variable domain: SQTIHQWPATLVQPVGSPLSLECTVEGTSNPNLYWYRQAAGRGLQLLFYSVGIGQISSEVPQNLSASRPQDRQFILSSKKLLLSDSGFYLCAWSVAGGLSSEQYFGPGTRLTVT.

This chain joins TRBV6-5 and TRBJ2-3, with 8 bases identical to TRBD2. V gave up 6 bases and J gave up 0 bases; unmatched junction bases: 2. CDR3 length: 14 residues. Germline V lookup: CDR1 MNHEY, CDR2 SVGAGI. DNA of the CDR3: TGTGCCAGCAGGGGACTAGAAAGCACAGATACGCAGTATTTT. Its protein product is CASRGLESTDTQYF.